This T cell receptor (beta chain) originates from a study of cytomegalovirus exposure and HLA in healthy donors. About the study: Researchers previously reported finding fewer than 140 million unique TCR beta sequences from about 179 million T cells. Study-wide points: Several of the most significant clusters were apparently associated with common viral pathogens in a later analysis.

Primers included in the PCR were 60 Vbeta and 13 Jbeta primers. The protocol was immunoSEQ multiplex PCR, while the TCRdb copy is restricted to in-frame clones and leaves out a portion. The sample has 70,000 to 80,000 clones; about 81% are singletons. A remark on this clone: Antigen specificity is unknown.

The V end lost 5 bases, the J end lost 4 bases, and 11 bases lay between the germline ends. The germline V gene encodes CDR1 MNHEY and CDR2 SVGAGI. The CDR3 contains 13 residues. V gene TRBV6-5 combines with J gene TRBJ1-2, with a weak D call TRBD1 (5 bases). Source material: PBMCs. The TCR sequence derives from a woman between 35 and 50 years old in good health and CMV-seropositive. The CDR3 nucleotides are TGTGCCAGCAGTCAAGGGGCGAGCTATGGCTACACCTTC. Its translation is CASSQGASYGYTF.